Given below is one TCR beta chain in context. Participants came from 24 US areas, aged roughly 18 to 100 years. This sample stems from a study of blood T cell repertoires in COVID-19. About the research overall: From T cells, B-cell-depleted T cells, or PBMCs came the material, which was cDNA or gDNA.

Germline lookup yields CDR1 SGHRS and CDR2 YFSETQ. CDR3 length: 13 amino acids. Trimming cost V 3 bases and J 5 bases; bases outside gene matches: 2. The data were produced by immunoSEQ multiplex PCR, yet TCRdb's version contains in-frame clones alone and is incomplete. This repertoire shows 260,000 or so clones, 87% found once; its top ten account for 2.5% to 3%. Sequences were obtained from PBMCs or T cells enriched from blood (not recorded which). The chain couples TRBV5-1 to TRBJ2-7, with 10 bases fitting TRBD1. The sequence came from a woman in her 30s with acute COVID-19. CDR3 amino acids: CASSSGQGNEQYF. The DNA for the CDR3 is TGCGCCAGCAGCTCGGGACAGGGGAACGAGCAGTACTTC.